The 32 T cell receptor beta chains below all came from one sample that was sequenced in a study of T-cell memory formation after mild COVID-19. A single record per CDR3 protein comes from TCRdb applying MiXCR to the 5' RACE reads. The sample includes around 250,000 distinct CDR3 sequences, approximately 15% of them seen just once. Sequenced material: PBMCs or a T cell subset sorted from them (not recorded which). These receptors all stem from an adult woman who had mild COVID-19 (a few samples of this study predate the infection). Cell type and time point are not known.

Many counts were recorded for this clonotype. The chain combines TRBV5-1 with TRBJ1-1; D is uncertain. This CDR3 is 13 amino acids long. V dropped 0 bases and J dropped 3 bases, with 6 bases sitting between them. Germline loops: CDR1 SGHRS, CDR2 YFSETQ. The chain's CDR3 is CASSLVGHTEAFF. The CDR3 DNA is TGCGCCAGCAGCTTGGTAGGGCACACTGAAGCTTTCTTT.

The chain combines TRBV9 with TRBJ2-7, with TRBD2 identical over 13 bases. Germline CDR1 SGDLS, CDR2 YYNGEE. J was trimmed by 2 bases and V by 4 bases; bases with no gene match: 6. The CDR3 totals 16 residues. CDR3 in amino acids: CASSPEGTSGAYEQYF. The CDR3 DNA follows: TGTGCCAGCAGCCCAGAGGGGACTAGCGGGGCCTACGAGCAGTACTTC.

This clonotype has only a few counts. CDR3 sequence (DNA): TGTGCCAGCAGTGAACAACTAGCGGGAGCCACAGATACGCAGTATTTT. Its translation is CASSEQLAGATDTQYF. The chain employs TRBV12-3 or TRBV12-4 and TRBJ2-3; the match to TRBD2 covers 11 bases. The CDR3 runs 16 residues. Trimming at V came to 5 bases and at J to 2 bases, leaving 6 bases not matched to a gene.

The chain couples TRBV3-1 to TRBJ1-1, with D uncertain. The V gene's germline CDR1 is LGHDT and CDR2 YNNKEL (reference sequence). The CDR3 sequence is 13 residues long. The germline V and J ends were trimmed by 1 base and 6 bases, with 9 bases remaining between them. The CDR3 DNA sequence: TGTGCCAGCAGCCAAGTTGGGTCCGCTGAAGCTTTCTTT. This gives the protein CASSQVGSAEAFF.

The V call is TRBV2, the J call TRBJ2-1, with TRBD2 identical over 9 bases. Germline CDR1 and CDR2: SNHLY and FYNNEI. This CDR3 is built from 17 residues. With 5 bases clipped from V and 4 bases from J, the junction kept 12 bases outside the gene matches. The CDR3 DNA is TGTGCCAGCAGTCTCCCTGAGGAAGCGGGGGGATACAATGAGCAGTTCTTC. This encodes CASSLPEEAGGYNEQFF.

This clonotype turned up a few times. This chain links TRBV5-1 with TRBJ2-3; D might be TRBD1 or TRBD2, each matching 6 bases. Trimming stripped 4 bases from V and 4 bases from J, with 16 bases between. The V gene's germline CDR1 is SGHRS and CDR2 YFSETQ. This CDR3 comprises 15 residues. CDR3 DNA sequence: TGCGCCAGCAGCCTGGAGGGGGGCCGGTCAGATACGCAGTATTTT. Protein: CASSLEGGRSDTQYF.

V gene TRBV3-1 combines with J gene TRBJ2-3, with D possibly TRBD2 on 5 matching bases. The V end was cut by 4 bases, the J end by 4 bases, with 12 bases between. The CDR3 consists of 14 residues. Germline V gene sequence: CDR1 LGHDT, CDR2 YNNKEL (reference sequence). CDR3 in amino acids: CASSPPSLPDTQYF. DNA of the CDR3: TGTGCCAGCAGCCCGCCTAGCTTACCAGATACGCAGTATTTT.

About this clonotype itself: One end of the junction is discordant with germline, which a read error may explain. V usage is TRBV4-1 and J usage is TRBJ2-6; a weak D match, TRBD1 (6 bases). The CDR3 totals 18 residues. Germline CDR1 is MGHRA and CDR2 is YSYEKL. The CDR3 DNA is TGCGCCAGCAGCCAATTCACGAGGCAGGGGCCTGGGGCCAACGTCCTGATTTTC. Protein product: CASSQFTRQGPGANVLIF.

This clonotype has only a few counts. The gene calls are TRBV12-3 or TRBV12-4 and TRBJ2-7; no firm D call. The CDR3 covers 14 residues. V lost 1 base and J 3 bases, leaving 10 bases between the germline ends. Here the CDR3 reads CASSLGGADYEQYF. The CDR3 DNA reads TGTGCCAGCAGTTTAGGGGGTGCTGACTACGAGCAGTACTTC.

This clonotype was counted only a few times. The CDR3 region has the DNA TGTGCCACCAGTGATTTGGAGGGCAATCAGCCCCAGCATTTT. Translated: CATSDLEGNQPQHF. This rearrangement joins TRBV24-1 to TRBJ1-5; the D is unclear. This CDR3 is built from 14 residues. CDR1 and CDR2 (germline): KGHDR, SFDVKD. V was pared by 0 bases and J by 2 bases, with 4 bases between.

This clonotype was picked up a small number of times. DNA of the CDR3: TGTGCCAGCAGCTCCCAAATAAAGGACAGGGTGGGCTACACCTTC. Protein: CASSSQIKDRVGYTF. This chain uses TRBV7-9 with TRBJ1-2, with 8 bases that match TRBD1. The CDR3 runs 15 residues. CDR1 and CDR2 (germline): SEHNR, FQNEAQ (reference sequence). V gave up 4 bases and J gave up 8 bases; unmatched junction bases: 12.

V and J are TRBV2 and TRBJ1-5; TRBD1 agrees at 8 bases. The V gene end was trimmed by 6 bases and the J gene end by 2 bases; junction bases not matched to a gene: 18. Germline CDR1 reads SNHLY; CDR2 reads FYNNEI. This CDR3 region has 19 residues. The CDR3 DNA sequence: TGTGCCAGCAGCGCAACGGGACAGGTTCGGGTTATGGGCAATCAGCCCCAGCATTTT. Encoded protein: CASSATGQVRVMGNQPQHF. The variable domain in full, with the rest retrieved from reference TRBV2 and TRBJ1-5, is EPEVTQTPSHQVTQMGQEVILRCVPISNHLYFYWYRQILGQKVEFLVSFYNNEISEKSEIFDDQFSVERPDGSNFTLKIRSTKLEDSAMYFCASSATGQVRVMGNQPQHFGDGTRLSIL.

This clonotype occurred a few times. The V and J genes are TRBV6-2 or TRBV6-3 and TRBJ2-7; D might be TRBD1 or TRBD2, each matching 7 bases. CDR1 is MNHEY, CDR2 SVGEGT, per germline. V lost 7 bases to trimming and J lost 5 bases, with 18 bases between them. This CDR3 region has 14 residues. The CDR3 loop is CASTRTGGSDEQYF. The CDR3 nucleotides read TGTGCCAGCACTCGGACAGGCGGGAGTGACGAGCAGTACTTC.

V usage is TRBV20-1 and J usage is TRBJ1-2, with a weak D call TRBD1 (6 bases). CDR1 is DFQATT, CDR2 SNEGSKA, per germline (reference sequence). V was pared by 4 bases and J by 7 bases, with 16 bases between. The length of the CDR3 is 13 residues. The DNA for the CDR3 is TGCAGTGCTACATATCACTCAGGGGCTGGCTACACCTTC. It encodes CSATYHSGAGYTF.

A few counts support this clonotype. The genes are TRBV20-1 and TRBJ1-1, with D unresolved. V was shortened by 5 bases and J by 5 bases, with 12 bases between the two germline ends. The CDR3 consists of 12 residues. Germline V gives CDR1 DFQATT, CDR2 SNEGSKA (reference sequence). This chain's CDR3 is CSASIQTTEAFF. In DNA, the CDR3 is TGCAGTGCTTCGATACAAACAACTGAAGCTTTCTTT.

This clonotype was observed at least ten times. This sequence joins TRBV5-1 and TRBJ1-5, with a weak D call TRBD1 (6 bases). The V end lost 7 bases, the J end lost 1 base, and 18 bases lay between the germline ends. Germline values: CDR1 SGHRS, CDR2 YFSETQ. There are 16 residues in the CDR3. CDR3 DNA sequence: TGCGCCAGCGCCGCCATGCCGGGGGCCAGCAATCAGCCCCAGCATTTT. Protein product: CASAAMPGASNQPQHF.

This clonotype turned up a few times. The V and J genes are TRBV6-6 and TRBJ2-3; tentatively, D is TRBD2 (6 bases). Trimming cost V 2 bases and J 1 base, with 16 bases left between them. The germline CDR1 and CDR2 sequences are MNHNY and SVGAGI (reference sequence). The CDR3 totals 17 residues. CDR3 sequence (DNA): TGTGCCAGCAGTTACCCCCCGACTAGAATTGGCACAGATACGCAGTATTTT. Protein sequence: CASSYPPTRIGTDTQYF.

The chain is built from TRBV2 and TRBJ2-3; no reliable D call. This CDR3 region has 11 residues. V was cut by 8 bases and J by 6 bases, with 9 bases left in between. Germline assignment: CDR1 SNHLY and CDR2 FYNNEI. The CDR3 nucleotides are TGTGCCAGCTCAGTCTTGGATACGCAGTATTTT. Encoded protein: CASSVLDTQYF.

This chain links TRBV7-9 with TRBJ1-1; a possible D gene is TRBD1 (5 bases). Germline V gene sequence: CDR1 SEHNR, CDR2 FQNEAQ (reference sequence). V shed 8 bases and J shed 8 bases, with 15 bases lying between them. This CDR3 spans 12 amino acids. CDR3 bases: TGTGCCAGCGCCCATCGGGGGGAGGAAGCTTTCTTT. Its translation: CASAHRGEEAFF. Looking up the rest from reference TRBV7-9 and TRBJ1-1 gives the full variable domain: DTGVSQNPRHKITKRGQNVTFRCDPISEHNRLYWYRQTLGQGPEFLTYFQNEAQLEKSRLLSDRFSAERPKGSFSTLEIQRTEQGDSAMYLCASAHRGEEAFFGQGTRLTVV.

Comment on this clonotype: One end of the junction fails to match germline, which may point to a read error. This sequence joins TRBV12-3 or TRBV12-4 and TRBJ1-2; D possibly corresponds to TRBD1 (5 bases). The CDR3 length is 14 residues. The CDR3 region is CASSWQTGGYDYTF. CDR3 coding DNA: TGTGCCAGCAGTTGGCAAACAGGTGGTTATGACTACACCTTC.

This chain joins TRBV5-5 and TRBJ2-1; 12 bases fit TRBD2. The V gene's germline CDR1 is SGHKS and CDR2 YYEKEE (reference sequence). The CDR3 has 15 residues. V lost 1 base to trimming and J lost 8 bases; unmatched junction nucleotides: 4. CDR3 nucleotide sequence: TGTGCCAGCAGCTTGAGACTAGCGGGGGTGTATGAGCAGTTCTTC. As protein: CASSLRLAGVYEQFF.

This rearrangement joins TRBV3-1 to TRBJ2-3, with 10 bases fitting TRBD1. The trim removed 2 bases at V and 7 bases at J, leaving 6 bases unmatched. Per germline, CDR1 LGHDT and CDR2 YNNKEL (reference sequence). This CDR3 region has 15 residues. The CDR3 protein is CASSQSGQGSNTQYF. CDR3 coding DNA: TGTGCCAGCAGCCAATCGGGACAGGGGTCAAATACGCAGTATTTT.

The chain combines TRBV6-2 or TRBV6-3 with TRBJ2-7; 7 positions agree with TRBD1. Germline lookup yields CDR1 MNHEY and CDR2 SVGEGT. Germline trimming cut 7 bases from V and 1 base from J; bases unmatched to any gene: 13. The CDR3 has 16 residues. The CDR3 here is CASTLSRTGTSYEQYF. The CDR3 DNA sequence: TGTGCCAGCACCTTATCCCGGACAGGAACATCCTACGAGCAGTACTTC.

The rearrangement joins TRBV5-1 to TRBJ2-7; 11 bases line up with TRBD1. The CDR3 length is 15 residues. Germline CDR1 and CDR2: SGHRS and YFSETQ. V shed 0 bases, J shed 8 bases, and the junction held 7 bases outside the gene matches. Here the CDR3 DNA reads TGCGCCAGCAGCTTGGGCCCGGGACAGGGGGACAAGCAGTACTTC. Translation gives CASSLGPGQGDKQYF. Combining the CDR3 with reference TRBV5-1 and TRBJ2-7 gives the whole variable domain KAGVTQTPRYLIKTRGQQVTLSCSPISGHRSVSWYQQTPGQGLQFLFEYFSETQRNKGNFPGRFSGRQFSNSRSEMNVSTLELGDSALYLCASSLGPGQGDKQYFGPGTRLTVT.

The DNA for the CDR3 is TGTGCCAGCAGCCAAGCCGGCAGCGGGAGCCACAATGAGCAGTTCTTC. Protein product: CASSQAGSGSHNEQFF. The chain is built from TRBV4-2 and TRBJ2-1; TRBD2 aligns across 8 bases. The germline gives CDR1 LGHNA, CDR2 YNFKEQ. The CDR3 length is 16 residues. V lost 1 base, J lost 5 bases, and 7 bases stayed unmatched.

This clonotype has a handful of counts. This chain connects TRBV20-1 to TRBJ1-5; 8 nucleotides line up with TRBD1. The CDR3 extends over 14 amino acids. The ends lost 3 bases at V and 6 bases at J; junction bases unmatched: 7. The germline CDR1 and CDR2 sequences are DFQATT and SNEGSKA (reference sequence). The CDR3 DNA reads as TGCAGTGCTAGCGGACAGGGTATGAGTCAGCCCCAGCATTTT. As protein: CSASGQGMSQPQHF.

This clonotype has more than one count but fewer than ten. This chain joins TRBV20-1 and TRBJ2-1; weak D call: TRBD1 (6 bases). CDR3 length: 14 amino acids. The ends were cut back, 4 bases at V and 0 bases at J, with 10 bases in the middle. Germline assignment: CDR1 DFQATT and CDR2 SNEGSKA (reference sequence). This CDR3 reads CSANTGSSYNEQFF. The CDR3 DNA follows: TGCAGTGCTAATACAGGGAGCTCCTACAATGAGCAGTTCTTC.

This clonotype has only a few counts. The chain couples TRBV25-1 to TRBJ1-3; possible D gene TRBD1, 6 bases. The CDR3 has 15 amino acids. V dropped 11 bases and J dropped 0 bases, with 17 bases sitting between them. Per the germline V gene, CDR1 is MGHDK and CDR2 is SYGVNS. The CDR3 protein is CAAYRVHSSGNTIYF. The CDR3 DNA follows: TGTGCCGCGTACAGGGTTCATTCCTCTGGAAACACCATATATTTT. Variable domain in full (rest from reference TRBV25-1 and TRBJ1-3): EADIYQTPRYLVIGTGKKITLECSQTMGHDKMYWYQQDPGMELHLIHYSYGVNSTEKGDLSSESTVSRIRTEHFPLTLESARPSHTSQYLCAAYRVHSSGNTIYFGEGSWLTVV.

This clonotype was counted only a few times. The chain joins TRBV11-2 to TRBJ2-5; the D gene is possibly TRBD1 (6 bases). The CDR3 has 15 residues. Trimming stripped 2 bases from V and 1 base from J, with 11 bases between. In germline, CDR1 is SGHAT, CDR2 FQNNGV. The CDR3 bases are TGTGCCAGCAGCTTATATACAGGGATCCAAGAGACCCAGTACTTC. It encodes CASSLYTGIQETQYF.

V is TRBV6-6 and J is TRBJ2-3; possibly TRBD1 for D (5 bases). The CDR3 has 12 amino acids. The germline V gene encodes CDR1 MNHNY and CDR2 SVGAGI (reference sequence). The V gene lost 8 bases and the J gene lost 1 base, with 7 bases spanning the gap. This CDR3 reads CASGHRTDTQYF. The CDR3 DNA reads as TGTGCCAGCGGACATCGCACAGATACGCAGTATTTT.

This clonotype was seen many times. The chain carries TRBV12-3 or TRBV12-4 and TRBJ2-1; the D gene is possibly TRBD2 (5 bases). This CDR3 has 13 amino acids. V shed 3 bases and J shed 6 bases, with 9 bases lying between them. In nucleotides, the CDR3 is TGTGCCAGCAGTTTGGACTCCACCAATGAGCAGTTCTTC. Amino acids: CASSLDSTNEQFF.

The chain couples TRBV3-1 to TRBJ1-3; D gene uncertain. Per the germline V gene, CDR1 is LGHDT and CDR2 is YNNKEL (reference sequence). The CDR3 runs to 13 residues. Trimming took 4 bases from V and 0 from J, leaving 4 bases between them. The CDR3 DNA follows: TGTGCCAGCAGCCCAGTCTCTGGAAACACCATATATTTT. It specifies CASSPVSGNTIYF.